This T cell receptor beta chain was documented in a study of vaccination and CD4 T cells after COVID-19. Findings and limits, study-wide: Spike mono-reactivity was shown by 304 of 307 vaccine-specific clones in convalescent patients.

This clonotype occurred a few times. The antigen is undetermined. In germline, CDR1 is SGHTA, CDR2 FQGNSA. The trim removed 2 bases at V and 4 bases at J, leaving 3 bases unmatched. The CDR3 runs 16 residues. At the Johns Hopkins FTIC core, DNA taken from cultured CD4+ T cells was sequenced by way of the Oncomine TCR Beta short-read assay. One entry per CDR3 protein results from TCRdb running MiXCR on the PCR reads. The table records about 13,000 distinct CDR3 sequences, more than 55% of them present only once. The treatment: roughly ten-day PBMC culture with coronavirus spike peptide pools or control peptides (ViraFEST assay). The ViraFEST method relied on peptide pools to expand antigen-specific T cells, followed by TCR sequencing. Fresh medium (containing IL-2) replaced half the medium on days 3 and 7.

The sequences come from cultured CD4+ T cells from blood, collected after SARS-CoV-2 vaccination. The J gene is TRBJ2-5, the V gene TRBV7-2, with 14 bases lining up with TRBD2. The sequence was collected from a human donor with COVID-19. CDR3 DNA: TGTGCCAGCAGCTTATCCGGGACTAGCGGGGGAGAGACCCAGTACTTC. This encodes CASSLSGTSGGETQYF. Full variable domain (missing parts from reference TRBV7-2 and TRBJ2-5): GAGVSQSPSNKVTEKGKDVELRCDPISGHTALYWYRQSLGQGLEFLIYFQGNSAPDKSGLPSDRFSAERTGGSVSTLTIQRTQQEDSAVYLCASSLSGTSGGETQYFGPGTRLLVL.